This is a list of T cell receptor beta chains from one sample in a study of blood T cell repertoires in COVID-19. Repertoires were generated with immunoSEQ multiplex PCR, while TCRdb's copy carries only in-frame clones and drops some. The data hold 250,000 to 300,000 clones, with roughly 85% observed a single time. Sequencing was performed on peripheral blood. The receptors derive from a man aged 50 or older with active or convalescent COVID-19. Both conserved end residues are part of each CDR3. D genes are given only for firm matches.

TRBV7-9	TRBJ2-5	TRBD2	TGTGCCAGCAGCTCAGGGGGACTAGCGGTGCAAGAGACCCAGTACTTC	CASSSGGLAVQETQYF
TRBV27	TRBJ1-1	NA	TGTGCCAGCAGCCCGTCATTCACGGTAAACACTGAAGCTTTCTTT	CASSPSFTVNTEAFF
TRBV15	TRBJ2-7	TRBD1	TGTGCCACCAGCAGAGATCGGACAGGGTTCCACGAGCAGTACTTC	CATSRDRTGFHEQYF
TRBV12-3/TRBV12-4	TRBJ2-2	NA	TGTGCCAGCAGTTCCCCTGGGGAGCTGTTTTTT	CASSSPGELFF
TRBV9	TRBJ1-4	NA	TGTGCCAGCAGCGTAGGGGCCAGTGGGGAGAAACTGTTTTTT	CASSVGASGEKLFF
TRBV7-2	TRBJ2-3	NA	TGTGCCAGCAGCTCCATGACTAAATCAGATACGCAGTATTTT	CASSSMTKSDTQYF
TRBV6-5	TRBJ1-1	TRBD1	TGTGCCAGCAGTCTCACAGGGGGCATGAACACTGAAGCTTTCTTT	CASSLTGGMNTEAFF
TRBV15	TRBJ2-1	TRBD2	TGTGCCACCAGCAGAGATCGGGCGGGACTACAGTTCTTC	CATSRDRAGLQFF
TRBV4-3	TRBJ2-1	NA	TGCGCCAGCAGCCAAGACGACTTTTTCTACAATGAGCAGTTCTTC	CASSQDDFFYNEQFF
TRBV4-1	TRBJ2-1	TRBD2	TGCGCCAGCAGACGGACTAGCGGGAACAATGAGCAGTTCTTC	CASRRTSGNNEQFF
TRBV18	TRBJ2-1	NA	TGTGCCAGCTCACGATATAACACACTTCTAGATGAGCAGTTCTTC	CASSRYNTLLDEQFF
TRBV2	TRBJ1-5	TRBD1	TGTGCCAGCAGCGAGACAGGGGGCCCTCAGCCCCAGCATTTT	CASSETGGPQPQHF
TRBV5-4	TRBJ2-7	TRBD2	TGTGCCAGCAGCTTGTCGTTAGCGGGAGGTCCTACCTACGAGCAGTACTTC	CASSLSLAGGPTYEQYF